This is a list of T cell receptor beta chains from one sample in a study of shared T cell receptors in the human thymus. Assay: immunoSEQ multiplex PCR; the TCRdb copy retains only in-frame clones and omits some. The table includes hundreds of thousands of clones, around 78% detected once. This sample was also put to use in a study of human thymus T cells.

The specimen sequenced was thymocytes. The receptors originated from a boy under three years old with a congenital heart defect. Both conserved end residues are part of each CDR3. The D gene is left open where the match is weak. Clone sizes are given selectively: once, few, many, or a class where the clone is expanded.

TRBJ1-2,NA,TRBV9,NA,CASSVDYLASIGYTF,TGTGCCAGCAGCGTAGATTACTTAGCATCTATTGGCTACACCTTC
TRBJ2-7,TRBD2,TRBV6-1,NA,CASSEGWIGTSGRALYEQYF,TGTGCCAGCAGTGAAGGGTGGATTGGGACTAGCGGGAGGGCCCTTTACGAGCAGTACTTC
TRBJ1-2,TRBD1,TRBV5-6,NA,CASSWTGSQSYGYTF,TGTGCCAGCAGTTGGACAGGGTCGCAAAGCTATGGCTACACCTTC
TRBJ2-5,NA,TRBV6-1,NA,CASSGGSRRKTQYF,TGTGCCAGCAGTGGTGGGAGTAGGAGGAAGACCCAGTACTTC
TRBJ2-1,NA,TRBV7-9,NA,CASRLLGNEQFF,TGTGCCAGCAGACTACTAGGCAATGAGCAGTTCTTC
TRBJ1-2,TRBD1,TRBV15,NA,CATSRDRTGYGYTF,TGTGCCACCAGCAGAGATAGGACAGGGTATGGCTACACCTTC
TRBJ2-7,TRBD2,TRBV25-1,few,CASSEPGLAGGSEQYF,TGTGCCAGCAGTGAACCGGGACTAGCGGGAGGAAGCGAGCAGTACTTC
TRBJ1-5,NA,TRBV30,few,CAWRASHSNQPQHF,TGTGCCTGGAGGGCCTCTCATAGCAATCAGCCCCAGCATTTT
TRBJ1-1,TRBD1,TRBV10-1,NA,CASSDRDSEAFF,TGCGCCAGCAGTGATAGGGACAGTGAAGCTTTCTTT
TRBJ1-5,TRBD1,TRBV6-1,NA,CASSEASDRGAYQPQHF,TGTGCCAGCAGTGAAGCGTCGGACAGGGGGGCCTATCAGCCCCAGCATTTT
TRBJ1-5,NA,TRBV6-1,few,CASRGEGSQPQHF,TGTGCCAGCAGGGGGGAGGGGAGTCAGCCCCAGCATTTT
TRBJ2-7,TRBD1,TRBV11-2,NA,CASTEPGQGTYEQYF,TGTGCCAGCACCGAGCCTGGACAGGGGACCTACGAGCAGTACTTC
TRBJ2-2,NA,TRBV19,NA,CASSVYGTINGPGELFF,TGTGCCAGTAGTGTGTACGGGACAATTAATGGGCCCGGGGAGCTGTTTTTT
TRBJ2-7,TRBD2,TRBV7-6,NA,CASSLGLAGTYEQYF,TGTGCCAGCAGCCTAGGACTAGCGGGTACCTACGAGCAGTACTTC
TRBJ1-5,TRBD1,TRBV7-9,NA,CASSPGGNQPQHF,TGTGCCAGCAGCCCAGGGGGAAATCAGCCCCAACATTTT
TRBJ1-1,TRBD1,TRBV6-1,NA,CASTPTGQLNTEAFF,TGTGCCAGCACCCCCACGGGACAGCTGAACACTGAAGCTTTCTTT
TRBJ2-7,NA,TRBV27,NA,CASSPSGSYEQYF,TGTGCCAGCAGTCCCTCGGGGTCCTACGAGCAGTACTTC
TRBJ2-1,NA,TRBV10-2,NA,CASRGLGDYNEQFF,TGCGCCAGCAGGGGACTGGGAGATTACAATGAGCAGTTCTTC